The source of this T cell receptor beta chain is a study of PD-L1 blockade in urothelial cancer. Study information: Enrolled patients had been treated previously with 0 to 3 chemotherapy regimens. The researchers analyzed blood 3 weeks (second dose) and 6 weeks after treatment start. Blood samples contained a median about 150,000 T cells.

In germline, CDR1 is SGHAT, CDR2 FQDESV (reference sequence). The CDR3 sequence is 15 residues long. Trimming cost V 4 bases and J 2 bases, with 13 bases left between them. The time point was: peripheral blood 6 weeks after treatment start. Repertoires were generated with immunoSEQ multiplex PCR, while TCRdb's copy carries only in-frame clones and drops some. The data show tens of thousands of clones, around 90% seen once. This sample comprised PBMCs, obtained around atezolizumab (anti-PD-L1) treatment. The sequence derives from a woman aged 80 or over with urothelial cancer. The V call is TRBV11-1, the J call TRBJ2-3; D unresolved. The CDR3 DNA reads TGTGCCAGCAGCTACCGCTATTATTTCACAGATACGCAGTATTTT. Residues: CASSYRYYFTDTQYF.